A selection of T cell receptor beta chains follows, all from one sample in a study of blood T cell repertoires in COVID-19. TCRdb's copy holds only in-frame clones and misses some; the assay was immunoSEQ multiplex PCR. The table lists more than 250,000 clones, roughly 84% of them singletons. The sequenced material came from peripheral blood. The origin of the receptors is a human donor in a cohort sampled during active COVID-19. CDR3s include the opening cysteine and the closing phenylalanine or tryptophan. D genes are given only for firm matches. Expanded clones are given a class, and other clones once, few, many or no size at all.

>TRBJ1-2|.|TRBV6-5|.
CASTKEPAYYGYTF
TGTGCCAGCACCAAGGAGCCAGCTTACTATGGCTACACCTTC
>TRBJ1-5|.|TRBV7-2|.
CASSLGSGSGNQPQHF
TGTGCCAGCAGCTTAGGTTCGGGGTCGGGCAATCAGCCCCAGCATTTT
>TRBJ1-5|.|TRBV6-2/TRBV6-3|once
CASSYPQVLNNQPQHF
TGTGCCAGCAGTTACCCACAGGTCCTAAACAATCAGCCCCAGCATTTT
>TRBJ2-5|.|TRBV19|once
CASSNSGGQETQYF
TGTGCCAGTAGTAACTCCGGGGGGCAGGAGACCCAGTACTTC
>TRBJ2-2|.|TRBV12-5|.
CASASTGVSGELFF
TGTGCTAGTGCTTCGACGGGGGTCTCCGGGGAGCTGTTTTTT
>TRBJ1-5|.|TRBV7-9|.
CASSLSGGSNQPQHF
TGTGCCAGCAGCTTGTCGGGGGGGAGCAATCAGCCCCAGCATTTT
>TRBJ2-5|TRBD2|TRBV6-5|.
CAIARLAGEGETQYF
TGTGCCATCGCCCGACTAGCGGGAGAGGGTGAGACCCAGTACTTC
>TRBJ2-1|.|TRBV5-8|.
CASSQGYYNEQFF
TGTGCCAGCAGCCAGGGGTATTACAATGAGCAGTTCTTC
>TRBJ2-7|.|TRBV10-1|.
CASSGIGRGEQYF
TGCGCCAGCAGTGGAATTGGTAGGGGCGAGCAGTACTTC
>TRBJ2-3|.|TRBV20-1|once
CSASSGTSTDTQYF
TGCAGTGCTAGTTCGGGGACTAGCACAGATACGCAGTATTTT
>TRBJ1-1|.|TRBV2|few
CASSFTEAFF
TGTGCCAGCAGCTTCACTGAAGCTTTCTTT
>TRBJ2-2|.|TRBV4-1|few
CASSPGTLGKLFF
TGCGCCAGCAGCCCCGGGACTCTCGGGAAGCTGTTTTTT
>TRBJ2-1|.|TRBV7-2|once
CASSSGRGPGRNEQFF
TGTGCCAGCAGCTCGGGGCGGGGCCCCGGTCGGAATGAGCAGTTCTTC
>TRBJ1-5|.|TRBV2|.
CASSDGGNQPQHF
TGTGCCAGCAGTGACGGGGGGAATCAGCCCCAGCATTTT
>TRBJ1-6|.|TRBV5-1|.
CASSLGAGFGDSPLHF
TGCGCCAGCAGCTTGGGGGCAGGATTCGGTGACTCACCCCTCCACTTT
>TRBJ2-1|TRBD2|TRBV7-2|once
CASSLERGGYNEQFF
TGTGCCAGCAGCTTAGAACGGGGGGGGTACAATGAGCAGTTCTTC
>TRBJ2-7|.|TRBV5-1|.
CASSLGLQGAGEQYF
TGCGCCAGCAGCTTGGGTTTACAGGGAGCCGGCGAGCAGTACTTC
>TRBJ2-1|.|TRBV5-1|.
CASSLRTAQDNEQFF
TGCGCCAGCAGCCTACGGACAGCTCAAGACAATGAGCAGTTCTTC
>TRBJ1-2|.|TRBV19|.
CASSANGQFFYTF
TGTGCCAGTAGTGCGAACGGACAGTTTTTCTACACCTTC
>TRBJ2-3|TRBD2|TRBV7-7|.
CASSRGTSGPMNTDTQYF
TGTGCTAGCAGCAGGGGGACTAGCGGGCCCATGAACACAGATACGCAGTATTTT
>TRBJ1-2|TRBD1|TRBV3-1/TRBV3-2|.
CASSQDRGQGAQSYGYTF
TGTGCCAGCAGCCAAGATAGGGGACAGGGGGCGCAAAGCTATGGCTACACCTTC
>TRBJ2-1|.|TRBV9|once
CASSPAPGLPYGEQFF
TGTGCCAGCAGCCCCGCCCCGGGACTCCCCTACGGTGAGCAGTTCTTC